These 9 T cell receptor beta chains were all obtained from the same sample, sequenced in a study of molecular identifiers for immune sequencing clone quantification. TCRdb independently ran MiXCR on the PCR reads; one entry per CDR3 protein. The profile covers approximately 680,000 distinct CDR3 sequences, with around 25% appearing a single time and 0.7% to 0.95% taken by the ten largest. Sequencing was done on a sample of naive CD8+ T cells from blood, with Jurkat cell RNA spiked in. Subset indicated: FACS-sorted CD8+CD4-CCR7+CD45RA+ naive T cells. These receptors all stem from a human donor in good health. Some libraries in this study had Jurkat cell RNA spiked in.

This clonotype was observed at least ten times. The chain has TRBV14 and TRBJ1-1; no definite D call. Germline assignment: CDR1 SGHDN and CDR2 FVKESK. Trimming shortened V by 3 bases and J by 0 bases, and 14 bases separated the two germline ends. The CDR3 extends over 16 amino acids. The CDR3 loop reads CASSHQLGQMNTEAFF. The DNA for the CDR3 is TGTGCCAGCAGCCATCAACTTGGGCAGATGAACACTGAAGCTTTCTTT.

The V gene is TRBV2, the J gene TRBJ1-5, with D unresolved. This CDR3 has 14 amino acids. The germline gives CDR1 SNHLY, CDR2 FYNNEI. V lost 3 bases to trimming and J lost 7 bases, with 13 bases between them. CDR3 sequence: CASSDGIGLQPQHF. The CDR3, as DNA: TGTGCCAGCAGTGACGGGATAGGGTTACAGCCCCAGCATTTT. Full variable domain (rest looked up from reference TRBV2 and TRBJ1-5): EPEVTQTPSHQVTQMGQEVILRCVPISNHLYFYWYRQILGQKVEFLVSFYNNEISEKSEIFDDQFSVERPDGSNFTLKIRSTKLEDSAMYFCASSDGIGLQPQHFGDGTRLSIL.

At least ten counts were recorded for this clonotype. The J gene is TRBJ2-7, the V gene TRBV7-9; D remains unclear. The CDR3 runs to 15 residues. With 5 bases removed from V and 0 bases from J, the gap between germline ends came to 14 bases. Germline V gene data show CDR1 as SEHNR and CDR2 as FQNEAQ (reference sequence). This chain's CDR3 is CASSPQEAYSYEQYF. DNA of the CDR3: TGTGCCAGCAGCCCGCAAGAGGCTTACTCCTACGAGCAGTACTTC.

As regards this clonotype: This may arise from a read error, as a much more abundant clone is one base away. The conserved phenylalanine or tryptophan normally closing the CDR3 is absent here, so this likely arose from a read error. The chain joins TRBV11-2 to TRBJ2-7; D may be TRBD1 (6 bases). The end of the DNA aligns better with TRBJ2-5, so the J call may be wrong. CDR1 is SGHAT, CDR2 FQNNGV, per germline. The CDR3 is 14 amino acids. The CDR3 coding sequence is TGTGCCAGCAGCTTATCAGGGGACCAAGAGACCCAGTACATC. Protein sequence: CASSLSGDQETQYI.

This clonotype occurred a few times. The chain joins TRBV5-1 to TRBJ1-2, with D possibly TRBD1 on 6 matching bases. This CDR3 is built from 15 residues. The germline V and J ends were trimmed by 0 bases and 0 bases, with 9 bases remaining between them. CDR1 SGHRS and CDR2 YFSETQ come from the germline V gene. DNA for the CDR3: TGCGCCAGCAGCTTGGTGACAGGCCCTAACTATGGCTACACCTTC. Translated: CASSLVTGPNYGYTF. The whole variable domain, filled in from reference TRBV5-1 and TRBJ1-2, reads KAGVTQTPRYLIKTRGQQVTLSCSPISGHRSVSWYQQTPGQGLQFLFEYFSETQRNKGNFPGRFSGRQFSNSRSEMNVSTLELGDSALYLCASSLVTGPNYGYTFGSGTRLTVV.

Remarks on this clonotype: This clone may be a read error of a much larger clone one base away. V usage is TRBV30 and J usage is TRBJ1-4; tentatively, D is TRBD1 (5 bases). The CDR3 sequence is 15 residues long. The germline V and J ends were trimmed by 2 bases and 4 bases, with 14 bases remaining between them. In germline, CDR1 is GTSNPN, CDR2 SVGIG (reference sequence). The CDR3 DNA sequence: TGTGCCTGGAGTCCAGTAGACAGTTTTAATGAAAAACTGTTTTTT. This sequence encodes CAWSPVDSFNEKLFF. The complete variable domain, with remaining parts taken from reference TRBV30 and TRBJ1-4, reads SQTIHQWPATLVQPVGSPLSLECTVEGTSNPNLYWYRQAAGRGLQLLFYSVGIGQISSEVPQNLSASRPQDRQFILSSKKLLLSDSGFYLCAWSPVDSFNEKLFFGSGTQLSVL.

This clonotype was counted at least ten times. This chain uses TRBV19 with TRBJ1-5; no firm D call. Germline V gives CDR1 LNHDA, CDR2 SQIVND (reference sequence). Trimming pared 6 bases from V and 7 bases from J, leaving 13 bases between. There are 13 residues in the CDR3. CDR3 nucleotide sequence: TGTGCCAGTAGGGGTGTTTGGAGCCAGCCCCAGCATTTT. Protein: CASRGVWSQPQHF.

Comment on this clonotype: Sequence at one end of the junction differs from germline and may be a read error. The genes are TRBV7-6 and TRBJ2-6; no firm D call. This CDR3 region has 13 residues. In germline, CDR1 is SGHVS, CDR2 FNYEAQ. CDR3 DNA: TGTGCCAACAGCTTAGGTGGGGCCAACGTCCTGACTTTC. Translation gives CANSLGGANVLTF. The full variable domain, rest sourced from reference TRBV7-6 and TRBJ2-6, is GAGVSQSPRYKVTKRGQDVALRCDPISGHVSLYWYRQALGQGPEFLTYFNYEAQQDKSGLPNDRFSAERPEGSISTLTIQRTEQRDSAMYRCANSLGGANVLTFGAGSRLTVL.

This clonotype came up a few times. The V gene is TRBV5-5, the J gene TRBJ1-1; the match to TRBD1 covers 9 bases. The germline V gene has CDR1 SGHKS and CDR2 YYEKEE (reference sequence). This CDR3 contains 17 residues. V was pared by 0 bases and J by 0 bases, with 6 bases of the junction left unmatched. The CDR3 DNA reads TGTGCCAGCAGCTTGGGACAGGGGGGCCTCGTGAACACTGAAGCTTTCTTT. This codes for CASSLGQGGLVNTEAFF.